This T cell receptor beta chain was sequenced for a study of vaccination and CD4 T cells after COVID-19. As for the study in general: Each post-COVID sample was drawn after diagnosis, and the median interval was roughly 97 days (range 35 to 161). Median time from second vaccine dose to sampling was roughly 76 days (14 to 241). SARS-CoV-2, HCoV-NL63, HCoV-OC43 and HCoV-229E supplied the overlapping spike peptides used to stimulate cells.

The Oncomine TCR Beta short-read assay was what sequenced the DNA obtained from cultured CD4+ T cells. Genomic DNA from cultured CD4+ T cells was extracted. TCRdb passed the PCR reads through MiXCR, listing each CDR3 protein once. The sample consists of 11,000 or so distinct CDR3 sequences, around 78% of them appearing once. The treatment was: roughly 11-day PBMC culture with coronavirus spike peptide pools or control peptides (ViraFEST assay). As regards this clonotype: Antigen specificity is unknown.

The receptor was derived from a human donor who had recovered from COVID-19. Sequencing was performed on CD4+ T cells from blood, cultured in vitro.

CDR3 sequence: CSARGGQGYNEQFF. DNA of the CDR3: TGCAGTGCTAGAGGGGGACAGGGTTACAATGAGCAGTTCTTC. V and J are TRBV20-1 and TRBJ2-1; TRBD1 aligns across 9 bases. After removal of 1 base from V and 4 bases from J, the junction contained 2 bases not matched to a gene. The CDR3 covers 14 residues. The germline CDR1 and CDR2 sequences are DFQATT and SNEGSKA (reference sequence).